This TCR beta chain was identified in a study of shared clonotypes between healthy human individuals. At the level of the study: There were three CD4 naive, three CD4 memory, two CD8 naive and one CD8 memory plates per donor.

The protocol was immunoSEQ multiplex PCR, while the TCRdb copy is restricted to in-frame clones and leaves out a portion. The top ten clones hold roughly 0.35% of a sample with roughly 1,500,000 clones, around 98.5% of them seen once. CDR3 length: 13 amino acids. Per germline, CDR1 SNHLY and CDR2 FYNNEI. V dropped 6 bases and J dropped 3 bases, with 9 bases sitting between them. What was sequenced was naive CD4+ T cells sorted from blood. The subset: CD45RA+ positively selected. The receptor's source is a man younger than 45 in good health. The genes are TRBV2 and TRBJ1-5; D is uncertain. CDR3 bases: TGTGCCAGCAGGGACTACAACAATCAGCCCCAGCATTTT. This translates into CASRDYNNQPQHF.